This entry describes one T cell receptor (beta chain). No antigen is known for it. These data belong to a study of graft-versus-host responses after intestinal transplantation. The study's findings and limits: Researchers found peak circulating GvH clone levels linked to early post-transplant HvG declines. Some GvH clones were seen earlier in gut or blood, suggesting intestinal origin.

The repertoire was sequenced with immunoSEQ multiplex PCR; TCRdb's copy has only in-frame clones and lacks some. This repertoire shows 80,000 to 100,000 clones, roughly 91% found once; its top ten account for 0.15% to 0.2%. Trimming removed 3 bases at V and 5 bases at J, with 14 bases between. The V gene's germline CDR1 is LNHDA and CDR2 SQIVND (reference sequence). The CDR3 sequence is 15 residues long. The chain couples TRBV19 to TRBJ2-1; the D gene is possibly TRBD1 (6 bases). This sequence originates from a human donor who was the organ donor for an intestinal transplant. Source: unstimulated CD4+ T cells sorted from spleen or lymph node cells, taken before transplant. Here the CDR3 reads CASSIFRGADNEQFF. CDR3 DNA sequence: TGTGCCAGTAGTATCTTCAGGGGAGCAGACAATGAGCAGTTCTTC.